A single sample gave rise to the 4 T cell receptor beta chains below, sequenced in a study of CD8+ T cells in alopecia areata. Treatment in this sample: oral pan-JAK inhibitor, 5-10 mg twice daily. Sequencing relied on a cDNA template that was reverse transcribed from extracted RNA. Data came from immunoSEQ multiplex PCR; TCRdb stores just in-frame clones and leaves some out. Among roughly 210,000 clones listed, approximately 47% were seen once. The sequenced sample was CD4+ T cells sorted from blood, obtained at approximately week 37, from a patient treated with tofacitinib. The receptor source for this set is a human donor with alopecia areata.

CDR3 sequence (DNA): TGTGCCAGCAGTTCTCCCAGCAGGGGGCGACGGACCTACGAGCAGTACTTC. Translated: CASSSPSRGRRTYEQYF. This chain connects TRBV27 to TRBJ2-7; TRBD1 matches 8 bases. Germline lookup yields CDR1 MNHEY and CDR2 SMNVEV (reference sequence). The CDR3 is 17 amino acids. V lost 4 bases and J lost 2; bases outside the gene matches: 13.

There are a few counts of this clone. The rearrangement uses TRBV29-1 and TRBJ2-3; 13 nucleotides align to TRBD2. V dropped 7 bases and J dropped 4; count of bases not matched to a gene: 5. CDR1 and CDR2 from the germline V gene are SQVTM and ANQGSEA. The CDR3 extends over 14 amino acids. DNA for the CDR3: TGCAGCGCCTCTGGACTAGCGGGAGCAGATACGCAGTATTTT. Amino acid sequence: CSASGLAGADTQYF.

The CDR3 sequence: CASSSGVAPQETQYF. CDR3 bases: TGTGCCAGCAGCTCGGGGGTAGCGCCCCAAGAGACCCAGTACTTC. The V gene is TRBV6-5, the J gene TRBJ2-5, with D maybe TRBD2 (6 bases). The CDR3 runs to 15 residues. Trimming left V 6 bases short and J 1 base short, with 15 bases between. Germline values: CDR1 MNHEY, CDR2 SVGAGI.

V usage is TRBV11-3 and J usage is TRBJ2-7, with D perhaps being TRBD1 or TRBD2 (5 bases each). Germline CDR1 SGHNT, CDR2 YENEEA. Trimming shortened V by 5 bases and J by 11 bases, and 19 bases separated the two germline ends. The CDR3 spans 13 residues. This CDR3 is CASSPTPTGTEYF. The CDR3 nucleotides are TGTGCCAGCAGCCCCACCCCGACCGGGACGGAGTACTTC.